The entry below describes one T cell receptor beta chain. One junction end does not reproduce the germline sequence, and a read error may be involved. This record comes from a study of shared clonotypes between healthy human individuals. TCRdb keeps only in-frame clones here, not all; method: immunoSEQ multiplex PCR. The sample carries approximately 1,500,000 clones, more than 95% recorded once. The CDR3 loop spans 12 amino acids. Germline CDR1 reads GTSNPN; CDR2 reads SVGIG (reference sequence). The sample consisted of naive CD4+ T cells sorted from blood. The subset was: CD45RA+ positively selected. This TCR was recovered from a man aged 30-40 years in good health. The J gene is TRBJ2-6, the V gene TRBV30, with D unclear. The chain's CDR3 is CVTSSGANVLTF. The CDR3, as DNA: TGCGTTACGAGCTCTGGGGCCAACGTCCTGACTTTC.